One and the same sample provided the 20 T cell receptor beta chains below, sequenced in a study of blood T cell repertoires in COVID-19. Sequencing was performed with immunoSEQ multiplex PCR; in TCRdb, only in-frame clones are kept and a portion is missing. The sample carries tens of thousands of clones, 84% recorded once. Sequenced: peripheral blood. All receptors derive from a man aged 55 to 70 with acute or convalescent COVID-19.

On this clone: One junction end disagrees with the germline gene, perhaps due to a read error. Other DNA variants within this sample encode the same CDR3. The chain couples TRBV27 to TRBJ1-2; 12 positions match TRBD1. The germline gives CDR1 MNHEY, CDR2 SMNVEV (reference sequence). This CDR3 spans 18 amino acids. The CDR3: CASSPGTGGNLNWYGYTF. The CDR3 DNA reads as TGCGCCAGCAGCCCCGGGACAGGGGGCAACCTGAATTGGTATGGCTACACCTTC.

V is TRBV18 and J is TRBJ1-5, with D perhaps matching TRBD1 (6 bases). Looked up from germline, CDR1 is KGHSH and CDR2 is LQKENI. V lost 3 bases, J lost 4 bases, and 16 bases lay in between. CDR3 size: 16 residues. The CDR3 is CASSPLSTGSNQPQHF. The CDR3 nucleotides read TGTGCCAGCTCACCTCTTTCAACAGGGTCTAATCAGCCCCAGCATTTT. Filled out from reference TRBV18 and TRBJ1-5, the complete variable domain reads NAGVMQNPRHLVRRRGQEARLRCSPMKGHSHVYWYRQLPEEGLKFMVYLQKENIIDESGMPKERFSAEFPKEGPSILRIQQVVRGDSAAYFCASSPLSTGSNQPQHFGDGTRLSIL.

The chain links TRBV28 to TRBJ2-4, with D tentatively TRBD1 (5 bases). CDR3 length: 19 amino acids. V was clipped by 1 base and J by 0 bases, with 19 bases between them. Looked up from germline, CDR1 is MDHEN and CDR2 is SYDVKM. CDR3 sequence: CASSLSNRPTRVAKNIQYF. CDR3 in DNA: TGTGCCAGCAGTTTATCGAACAGGCCGACCAGGGTAGCCAAAAACATTCAGTACTTC. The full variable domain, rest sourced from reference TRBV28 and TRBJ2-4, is DVKVTQSSRYLVKRTGEKVFLECVQDMDHENMFWYRQDPGLGLRLIYFSYDVKMKEKGDIPEGYSVSREKKERFSLILESASTNQTSMYLCASSLSNRPTRVAKNIQYFGAGTRLSVL.

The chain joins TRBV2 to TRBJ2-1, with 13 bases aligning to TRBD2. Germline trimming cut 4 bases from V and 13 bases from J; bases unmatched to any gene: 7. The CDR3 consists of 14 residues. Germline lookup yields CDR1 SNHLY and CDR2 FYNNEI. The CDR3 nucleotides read TGTGCCAGCAGTGTGACTAGCGGGGGGAGGGGCCAGTTCTTC. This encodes CASSVTSGGRGQFF.

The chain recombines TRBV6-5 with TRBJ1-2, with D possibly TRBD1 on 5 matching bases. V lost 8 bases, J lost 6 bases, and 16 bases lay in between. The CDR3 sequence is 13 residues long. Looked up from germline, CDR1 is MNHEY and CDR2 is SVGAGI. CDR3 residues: CASDPQGLNGYTF. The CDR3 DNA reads TGTGCCAGCGACCCTCAGGGTTTGAATGGCTACACCTTC.

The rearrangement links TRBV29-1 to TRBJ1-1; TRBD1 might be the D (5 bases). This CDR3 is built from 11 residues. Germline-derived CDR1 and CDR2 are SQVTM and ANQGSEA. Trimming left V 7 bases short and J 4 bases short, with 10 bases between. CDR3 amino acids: CSANGGTEAFF. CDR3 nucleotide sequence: TGCAGCGCTAACGGGGGCACTGAAGCTTTCTTT. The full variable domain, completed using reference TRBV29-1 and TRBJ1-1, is SAVISQKPSRDICQRGTSLTIQCQVDSQVTMMFWYRQQPGQSLTLIATANQGSEATYESGFVIDKFPISRPNLTFSTLTVSNMSPEDSSIYLCSANGGTEAFFGQGTRLTVV.

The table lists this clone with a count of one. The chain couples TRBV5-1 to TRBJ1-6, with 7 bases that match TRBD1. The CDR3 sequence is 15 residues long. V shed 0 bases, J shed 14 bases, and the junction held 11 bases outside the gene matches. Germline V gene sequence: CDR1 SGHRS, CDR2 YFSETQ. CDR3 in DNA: TGCGCCAGCAGCTTGGCCTCCCCACAGGGGTCCTCCCTCCACTTT. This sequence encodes CASSLASPQGSSLHF.

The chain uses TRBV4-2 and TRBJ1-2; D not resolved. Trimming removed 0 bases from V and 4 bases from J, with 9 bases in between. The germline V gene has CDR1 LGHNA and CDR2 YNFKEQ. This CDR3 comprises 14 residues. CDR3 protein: CASSQESGPYGYTF. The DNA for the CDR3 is TGTGCCAGCAGCCAAGAGTCTGGGCCCTATGGCTACACCTTC.

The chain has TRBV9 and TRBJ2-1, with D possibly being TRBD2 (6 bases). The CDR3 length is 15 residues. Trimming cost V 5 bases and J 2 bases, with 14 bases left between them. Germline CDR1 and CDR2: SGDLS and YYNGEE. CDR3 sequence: CASSPLARAYNEQFF. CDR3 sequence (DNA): TGTGCCAGCAGTCCTCTAGCGAGGGCCTACAATGAGCAGTTCTTC.

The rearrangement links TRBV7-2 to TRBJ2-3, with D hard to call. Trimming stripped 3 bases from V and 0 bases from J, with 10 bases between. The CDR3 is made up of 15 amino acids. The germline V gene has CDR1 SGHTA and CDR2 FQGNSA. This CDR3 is CASSFYGASTDTQYF. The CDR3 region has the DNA TGTGCCAGCAGCTTCTACGGAGCGAGCACAGATACGCAGTATTTT.

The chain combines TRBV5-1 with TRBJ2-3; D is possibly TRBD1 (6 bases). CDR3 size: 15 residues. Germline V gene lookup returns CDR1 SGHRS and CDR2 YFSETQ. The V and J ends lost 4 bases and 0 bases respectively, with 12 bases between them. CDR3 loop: CASSRLGASTDTQYF. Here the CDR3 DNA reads TGCGCCAGCAGCCGCCTGGGGGCCAGCACAGATACGCAGTATTTT.

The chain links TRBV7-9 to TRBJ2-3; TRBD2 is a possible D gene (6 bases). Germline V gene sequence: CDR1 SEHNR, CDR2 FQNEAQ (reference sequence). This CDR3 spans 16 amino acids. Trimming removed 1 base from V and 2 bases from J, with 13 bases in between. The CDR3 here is CASSLVGGADTDTQYF. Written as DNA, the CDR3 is TGTGCCAGCAGCTTAGTGGGGGGAGCGGACACAGATACGCAGTATTTT.

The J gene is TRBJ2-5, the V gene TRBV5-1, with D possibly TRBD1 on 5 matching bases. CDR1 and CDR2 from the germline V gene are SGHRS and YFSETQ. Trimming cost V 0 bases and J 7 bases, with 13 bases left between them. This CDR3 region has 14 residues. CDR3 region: CASSLEGNSRTQYF. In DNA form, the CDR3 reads TGCGCCAGCAGCTTGGAGGGGAATTCAAGGACCCAGTACTTC.

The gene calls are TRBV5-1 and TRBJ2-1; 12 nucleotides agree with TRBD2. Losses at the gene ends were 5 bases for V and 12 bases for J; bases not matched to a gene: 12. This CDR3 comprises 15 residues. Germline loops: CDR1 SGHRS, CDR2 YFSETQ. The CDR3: CASRTASGGATGQFF. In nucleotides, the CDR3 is TGCGCCAGCAGAACCGCTAGCGGGGGGGCCACTGGGCAGTTCTTC.

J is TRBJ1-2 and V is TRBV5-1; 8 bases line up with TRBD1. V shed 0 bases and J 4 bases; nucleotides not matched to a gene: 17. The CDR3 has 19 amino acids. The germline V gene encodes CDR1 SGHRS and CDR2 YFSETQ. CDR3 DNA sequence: TGCGCCAGCAGCTTGGGGGAGTGGACAGGGTATGGCTCTAGCTATGGCTACACCTTC. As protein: CASSLGEWTGYGSSYGYTF.

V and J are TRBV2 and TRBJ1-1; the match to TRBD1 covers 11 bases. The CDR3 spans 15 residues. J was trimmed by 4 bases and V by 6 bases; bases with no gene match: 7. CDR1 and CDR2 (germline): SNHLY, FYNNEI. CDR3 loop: CASRGQGGSGTEAFF. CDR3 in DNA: TGTGCCAGCAGGGGACAGGGGGGGTCGGGCACTGAAGCTTTCTTT.

CDR3 loop: CASRRPTGLNNSPLHF. The CDR3 nucleotides are TGTGCCAGTAGGAGACCGACAGGGCTAAATAATTCACCCCTCCACTTT. This chain uses TRBV19 with TRBJ1-6; TRBD1 aligns across 7 bases. Looked up from germline, CDR1 is LNHDA and CDR2 is SQIVND (reference sequence). This CDR3 is 16 amino acids long. Trimming removed 6 bases from V and 5 bases from J; junction bases left unmatched: 10.

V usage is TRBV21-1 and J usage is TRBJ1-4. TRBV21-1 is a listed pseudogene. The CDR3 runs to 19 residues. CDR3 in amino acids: CARTREKKAAGGANEKLFF. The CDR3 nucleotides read TGTGCCAGGACACGGGAGAAAAAGGCAGCCGGGGGGGCTAATGAAAAACTGTTTTTT.

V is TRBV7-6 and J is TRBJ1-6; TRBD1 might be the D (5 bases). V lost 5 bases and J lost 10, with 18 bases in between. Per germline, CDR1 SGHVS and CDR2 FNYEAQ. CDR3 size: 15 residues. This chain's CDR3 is CASSQRDWGESPLHF. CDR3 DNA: TGTGCCAGCAGCCAACGCGACTGGGGGGAGTCACCCCTCCACTTT.

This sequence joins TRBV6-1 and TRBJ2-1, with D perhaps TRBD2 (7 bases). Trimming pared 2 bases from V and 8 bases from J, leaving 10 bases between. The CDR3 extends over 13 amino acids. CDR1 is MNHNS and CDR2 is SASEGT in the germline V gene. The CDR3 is CASSEQGRDEQFF. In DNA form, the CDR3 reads TGTGCCAGCAGTGAACAGGGGAGGGATGAGCAGTTCTTC.